What follows are 10 T cell receptor beta chains derived from one specimen sequenced in a study of cytomegalovirus exposure and HLA in healthy donors. A multiplex PCR was run with 60 Vbeta primers and 13 Jbeta primers. The method was immunoSEQ multiplex PCR; TCRdb's version includes in-frame clones alone and lacks a portion of them. Among approximately 180,000 clones listed, approximately 78% were seen once. The sequenced sample consisted of PBMCs. The receptors come from a woman aged 50 to 65 in good health and CMV-seropositive.

V gene TRBV6-1 combines with J gene TRBJ1-5; 12 bases fit TRBD1. V trimming: 4 bases; J trimming: 6 bases; junction bases outside the gene matches: 4. The V gene's germline CDR1 is MNHNS and CDR2 SASEGT. The CDR3 has 15 residues. The CDR3 DNA reads TGTGCCAGCAGTGCGGGACAGGGGGCCGGTCAGCCCCAGCATTTT. Translating it yields CASSAGQGAGQPQHF.

The chain combines TRBV7-3 with TRBJ2-3, with a tentative D call TRBD2 (6 bases). Per the germline V gene, CDR1 is SGHTA and CDR2 is FQGTGA. CDR3 size: 13 residues. Trimming took off 7 bases at V and 2 bases at J, with 10 bases between the two ends. The CDR3: CASTGGITDTQYF. The CDR3 DNA reads as TGTGCCAGCACCGGCGGGATCACAGATACGCAGTATTTT. Combining the CDR3 with reference TRBV7-3 and TRBJ2-3 gives the whole variable domain GAGVSQTPSNKVTEKGKYVELRCDPISGHTALYWYRQSLGQGPEFLIYFQGTGAADDSGLPNDRFFAVRPEGSVSTLKIQRTERGDSAVYLCASTGGITDTQYFGPGTRLTVL.

This chain connects TRBV5-1 to TRBJ2-1; 8 nucleotides agree with TRBD1. This CDR3 has 19 amino acids. Trimming took 1 base from V and 0 from J; bases not matched to a gene: 12. The germline V gene encodes CDR1 SGHRS and CDR2 YFSETQ. CDR3 amino acids: CASSLRRQGATSSYNEQFF. As DNA, the CDR3 is TGCGCCAGCAGCTTGAGGCGGCAGGGGGCAACGAGCTCCTACAATGAGCAGTTCTTC.

This chain links TRBV6-1 with TRBJ2-2, with D perhaps TRBD1 (5 bases). The CDR3 contains 12 residues. V lost 6 bases and J lost 7, with 9 bases in between. The germline CDR1 and CDR2 sequences are MNHNS and SASEGT. CDR3 amino acids: CASSSQGGELFF. CDR3 DNA sequence: TGTGCCAGCAGCTCTCAGGGCGGGGAGCTGTTTTTT.

The chain carries TRBV15 and TRBJ1-2, with unresolved D. This CDR3 has 15 amino acids. V was cut by 0 bases and J by 4 bases, with 12 bases left in between. Germline V CDR1 and CDR2: LNHNV, YYDKDF (reference sequence). CDR3 residues: CATSRDLPAGYGYTF. CDR3 nucleotides: TGTGCCACCAGCAGAGATCTGCCTGCGGGCTATGGCTACACCTTC.

The chain joins TRBV10-2 to TRBJ1-1; possible D gene TRBD1, 6 bases. This CDR3 is 14 amino acids long. Germline V gene sequence: CDR1 WSHSY, CDR2 SAAADI. V was trimmed by 6 bases and J by 1 base, leaving 12 bases between them. Written as DNA, the CDR3 is TGCGCCAGCAGCAAACGGGACAAGAACACTGAAGCTTTCTTT. Amino acids: CASSKRDKNTEAFF.

The chain couples TRBV6-1 to TRBJ1-2; D is possibly TRBD1 (6 bases). The CDR3 extends over 12 amino acids. Between the trimmed V and J ends, which lost 2 bases and 5 bases, there was a span of 6 bases. The germline V gene encodes CDR1 MNHNS and CDR2 SASEGT. DNA of the CDR3: TGTGCCAGCAGTGAAACAGGGTATGGCTACACCTTC. Amino acid sequence: CASSETGYGYTF.

The rearrangement links TRBV6-1 to TRBJ1-1; 7 nucleotides match TRBD1. The CDR3 runs 13 residues. J was trimmed by 7 bases and V by 5 bases; bases with no gene match: 7. Germline CDR1 and CDR2: MNHNS and SASEGT. This chain's CDR3 is CASSHRGGIEAFF. CDR3 coding DNA: TGTGCCAGCAGTCACAGGGGAGGTATTGAAGCTTTCTTT.

The CDR3 region has the DNA TGTGCCAGCAGTTTGGCGGGGGGGACTGAAGCTTTCTTT. It yields the protein CASSLAGGTEAFF. The chain joins TRBV27 to TRBJ1-1, with D possibly matching TRBD1 (5 bases). Trimming removed 3 bases from V and 5 bases from J, with 10 bases in between. CDR1 MNHEY and CDR2 SMNVEV come from the germline V gene (reference sequence). There are 13 residues in the CDR3.

V usage is TRBV20-1 and J usage is TRBJ2-3; D gene unclear. CDR3 length equals 10 residues. V lost 6 bases and J lost 6, with 7 bases in between. Germline CDR1 DFQATT, CDR2 SNEGSKA (reference sequence). The CDR3 nucleotides read TGCAGTGCAGCTTACGATACGCAGTATTTT. Translation gives CSAAYDTQYF.